A selection of T cell receptor beta chains follows, all from one sample in a study of spatial heterogeneity in lung cancer. TCRdb fed the 5' RACE reads into MiXCR, producing one record per CDR3 protein. This table holds roughly 36,000 distinct CDR3 sequences, less than 6% found once. The sample was PBMCs, taken at surgery. These receptors came from a male donor with early-stage non-small cell lung cancer. The CDR3 runs from the conserved cysteine through the conserved F or W. D genes are given only for firm matches. Rows give clone size only sometimes, using once, few, many, or a class for an expanded clone.

>many|TRBJ1-1|TRBV12-3/TRBV12-4|-
CASSLWALLVNTEAFF
TGTGCCAGCAGTTTATGGGCCCTTTTGGTGAACACTGAAGCTTTCTTT
>once|TRBJ2-1|TRBV7-2|-
CASSSRPTDNNEQFF
TGTGCCAGCAGCTCCCGGCCGACAGATAACAATGAGCAGTTCTTC
>many|TRBJ2-1|TRBV11-2|-
CASSLGTVTVRFEQFF
TGTGCCAGCAGCTTAGGGACCGTCACCGTAAGGTTTGAGCAGTTCTTC
>-|TRBJ2-3|TRBV5-1|-
CASSLDRVDTQYF
TGCGCCAGCAGCTTGGATCGGGTAGATACGCAGTATTTT
>many|TRBJ2-6|TRBV20-1|-
CSARETRRSGANVLTF
TGCAGTGCTAGAGAAACTCGCCGCTCTGGGGCCAACGTCCTGACTTTC
>-|TRBJ2-7|TRBV28|-
CATRGAGASEQYF
TGTGCCACCAGAGGCGCAGGGGCTTCCGAGCAGTACTTC
>many|TRBJ1-1|TRBV10-3|-
CAIGAGVTEAFF
TGTGCCATCGGAGCCGGGGTTACTGAAGCTTTCTTT
>many|TRBJ2-5|TRBV29-1|-
CSATRSRETQYF
TGCAGCGCTACTAGATCGCGGGAGACCCAGTACTTC
>many|TRBJ1-4|TRBV25-1|-
CASSEPTEINEKLFF
TGTGCCAGCAGTGAACCGACGGAGATTAATGAAAAACTGTTTTTT
>-|TRBJ1-1|TRBV7-2|-
CASSRDAGSTEAFF
TGTGCCAGCAGCCGAGATGCGGGGTCCACTGAAGCTTTCTTT